The rows below give T cell receptor beta chains drawn from one sample of a study of Graves' ophthalmopathy and Graves' hyperthyroidism. TCRdb called the multiplex PCR reads again in MiXCR, with one record for every CDR3 protein. Among about 480,000 distinct CDR3 sequences listed, about 15% were seen once. The sample consisted of blood. Every receptor here comes from a woman aged 25-40 years with Graves' ophthalmopathy. Both conserved end residues are part of each CDR3. D genes are given only for firm matches. Clone size is stated in some rows and not others, as once, few, many or a class when expanded.

TRBJ1-6 | TRBD1 | many | TRBV29-1 | 13 | CSAAEGASSPLHF | TGCAGCGCGGCTGAGGGGGCCAGTTCACCCCTCCACTTT
TRBJ1-5 | TRBD1 | many | TRBV2 | 18 | CASSDTSNFPGQRQPQHF | TGTGCCAGCAGTGATACCAGTAATTTCCCGGGACAGCGGCAGCCCCAGCATTTT
TRBJ1-2 | TRBD1 | many | TRBV6-1 | 14 | CASSATGTGDGYTF | TGTGCCAGCAGCGCGACCGGGACAGGGGACGGCTACACCTTC
TRBJ2-7 | TRBD1 | many | TRBV10-3 | 14 | CAISSGTGTDEQYF | TGTGCCATCAGTTCCGGGACAGGGACCGACGAGCAGTACTTC
TRBJ1-2 | NA | few | TRBV30 | 16 | CAWSVPAAGPLSGYTF | TGTGCCTGGAGTGTACCCGCGGCAGGGCCACTGTCTGGCTACACCTTC
TRBJ2-2 | TRBD2 | NA | TRBV30 | 15 | CAGQAGGRGTGELFF | TGTGCCGGGCAAGCGGGCGGGAGGGGCACCGGGGAGCTGTTTTTT
TRBJ2-2 | NA | many | TRBV27 | 12 | CASSFSTGELFF | TGTGCCAGCAGTTTCAGCACCGGGGAGCTGTTTTTT
TRBJ1-2 | NA | many | TRBV18 | 13 | CASSPDRNYGYTF | TGTGCCAGCAGTCCGGACAGAAACTATGGCTACACCTTC
TRBJ2-7 | NA | many | TRBV4-2 | 14 | CASSQSSPKGEQYF | TGTGCCAGCAGCCAATCTAGCCCGAAGGGAGAGCAGTACTTC
TRBJ1-2 | NA | many | TRBV30 | 13 | CAWSGQRWDGYTF | TGTGCCTGGAGCGGACAGCGGTGGGATGGCTACACCTTC
TRBJ1-2 | NA | many | TRBV7-9 | 12 | CASSLGLNGYTF | TGTGCGAGCAGCTTAGGACTGAATGGCTACACCTTC
TRBJ2-6 | NA | many | TRBV7-8 | 15 | CASSLRRSGANVLTF | TGTGCCAGCAGCTTAAGGCGCTCTGGGGCCAACGTCCTGACTTTC
TRBJ1-5 | NA | many | TRBV19 | 14 | CASITGVLNQPQHF | TGTGCCAGTATCACCGGAGTTCTAAATCAGCCCCAGCATTTT
TRBJ2-7 | NA | many | TRBV27 | 13 | CASSPTDIYEQYF | TGTGCCAGCAGTCCGACCGACATCTACGAGCAGTACTTC
TRBJ2-7 | TRBD1 | NA | TRBV6-5 | 16 | CASSYPGQVRSYEQYF | TGTGCCAGCAGTTACCCGGGACAGGTGCGCTCCTACGAGCAGTACTTC
TRBJ1-5 | NA | NA | TRBV30 | 16 | CAWSVYRGNLDQPQHF | TGTGCCTGGAGTGTATATCGTGGCAATTTGGATCAGCCCCAGCATTTT
TRBJ1-1 | TRBD1 | many | TRBV30 | 13 | CAWSPGTGLEAFF | TGTGCCTGGAGCCCCGGGACAGGGCTTGAAGCTTTCTTT
TRBJ1-1 | NA | NA | TRBV20-1 | 12 | CSALRDSLAAFF | TGCAGTGCGCTTCGGGACTCACTGGCAGCTTTCTTT
TRBJ2-7 | NA | many | TRBV28 | 15 | CASSEPGRGSYEQYF | TGTGCCAGCAGCGAACCGGGCCGGGGCTCCTACGAGCAGTACTTC
TRBJ1-1 | NA | many | TRBV6-1 | 15 | CASAFFRGKNTEAFF | TGTGCCAGCGCGTTTTTTAGGGGAAAGAACACTGAAGCTTTCTTT
TRBJ2-2 | NA | few | TRBV19 | 15 | CASSISTANTGELFF | TGTGCCAGTAGTATTTCAACGGCTAACACCGGGGAGCTGTTTTTT
TRBJ2-5 | NA | NA | TRBV4-1 | 14 | CASSHPFQGETQYF | TGCGCCAGCAGCCACCCTTTCCAGGGGGAGACCCAGTACTTC
TRBJ2-7 | NA | many | TRBV20-1 | 14 | CSARGYSLHYEQYF | TGCAGTGCTAGGGGTTATAGTCTTCACTACGAGCAGTACTTC